These 31 T cell receptor beta chains were all obtained from the same sample, sequenced in a study of T cell repertoires in cytomegalovirus infection. No antigen has been identified for these receptors. TCRdb re-analysed the reads in MiXCR, keeping a single row per CDR3 protein. Of tens of thousands of distinct CDR3 sequences in the sample, 20% to 25% were seen once. The material was CD8+ T cells from cultured PBMCs, obtained from culture after CMV antigen stimulation. The receptor source for this set is a human donor in good health (CMV status not recorded). Some clones in this sample may be carry-over from other donors' samples.

This sequence joins TRBV6-2 or TRBV6-3 and TRBJ2-7; possibly TRBD2 for D (5 bases). V dropped 0 bases and J dropped 3 bases, with 9 bases sitting between them. There are 14 residues in the CDR3. Germline assignment: CDR1 MNHEY and CDR2 SVGEGT. The CDR3 nucleotides are TGTGCCAGCAGTTACTCGGACTCCCGCTACGAGCAGTACTTC. It is translated as CASSYSDSRYEQYF.

This clonotype has only a few counts. The chain combines TRBV29-1 with TRBJ2-6; D unresolved. The CDR3 contains 14 residues. Trimming cost V 7 bases and J 1 base, with 11 bases left between them. CDR1 and CDR2 (germline): SQVTM, ANQGSEA. DNA for the CDR3: TGCAGCGCCCTGCTTGGGTCTGGGGCCAACGTCCTGACTTTC. Protein product: CSALLGSGANVLTF.

The chain couples TRBV7-9 to TRBJ1-2; no firm D call. V was pared by 4 bases and J by 3 bases, with 15 bases between. The CDR3 is made up of 15 amino acids. Germline CDR1 and CDR2: SEHNR and FQNEAQ (reference sequence). The CDR3 sequence: CASSSSGPWDYGYTF. CDR3 bases: TGTGCCAGCAGCTCCTCTGGACCTTGGGACTATGGCTACACCTTC.

The chain carries TRBV12-3 or TRBV12-4 and TRBJ1-2, with D possibly TRBD1 on 5 matching bases. This CDR3 is built from 14 residues. Trimming shortened V by 0 bases and J by 8 bases, and 13 bases separated the two germline ends. The CDR3 DNA reads as TGTGCCAGCAGTTTAGCCAGGGTGATGAGGGGCTACACCTTC. It specifies CASSLARVMRGYTF.

V and J are TRBV11-2 and TRBJ2-5; the D gene is possibly TRBD2 (6 bases). Germline lookup yields CDR1 SGHAT and CDR2 FQNNGV. The V end was cut by 5 bases, the J end by 4 bases, with 20 bases between. The CDR3 extends over 16 amino acids. As DNA, the CDR3 is TGTGCCAGCAGCGGAGGACTACGGCCTCTGGGAGAGACCCAGTACTTC. Its translation: CASSGGLRPLGETQYF.

V is TRBV6-5 and J is TRBJ1-1; D is possibly TRBD1 (6 bases). The CDR3 is 14 amino acids. Trimming left V 2 bases short and J 1 base short, with 8 bases between. Per the germline V gene, CDR1 is MNHEY and CDR2 is SVGAGI. The CDR3 region is CASSYGQKNTEAFF. The DNA for the CDR3 is TGTGCCAGCAGTTACGGACAGAAGAACACTGAAGCTTTCTTT.

The table lists this clonotype with many counts. This chain connects TRBV27 to TRBJ2-1; D is uncertain. V was cut by 0 bases and J by 7 bases, with 7 bases left in between. Germline V CDR1 and CDR2: MNHEY, SMNVEV (reference sequence). The CDR3 spans 13 residues. As DNA, the CDR3 is TGTGCCAGCAGTTTATCGCGCAGGAATGAGCAGTTCTTC. Protein: CASSLSRRNEQFF.

This clonotype was picked up a small number of times. CDR3 amino acids: CASSPWAGDGDQPQHF. In nucleotides, the CDR3 is TGCGCCAGCAGCCCGTGGGCAGGGGACGGCGATCAGCCCCAGCATTTT. The V call is TRBV4-1, the J call TRBJ1-5; a possible D gene is TRBD1 (6 bases). Germline V gene sequence: CDR1 MGHRA, CDR2 YSYEKL. With 4 bases removed from V and 5 bases from J, the gap between germline ends came to 18 bases. The CDR3 runs 16 residues.

The J gene is TRBJ2-7, the V gene TRBV2, with D uncertain. The germline gives CDR1 SNHLY, CDR2 FYNNEI. Trimming stripped 3 bases from V and 2 bases from J, with 2 bases between. CDR3 size: 11 residues. The CDR3 loop reads CASSEAYEQYF. The CDR3 DNA reads TGTGCCAGCAGTGAGGCCTACGAGCAGTACTTC.

The V gene is TRBV7-4, the J gene TRBJ2-7; unclear D gene. Trimming stripped 1 base from V and 0 bases from J, with 7 bases between. CDR1 and CDR2 (germline): SGHVT, SQSDAQ. CDR3 size: 14 residues. CDR3 sequence reads: CASSLVPNSYEQYF. The CDR3 DNA follows: TGTGCCAGCAGCTTAGTTCCCAACTCCTACGAGCAGTACTTC.

This clonotype was picked up a small number of times. This chain uses TRBV7-8 with TRBJ2-5; TRBD2 agrees at 10 bases. The CDR3 contains 14 residues. Germline trimming cut 2 bases from V and 4 bases from J; bases unmatched to any gene: 1. Per germline, CDR1 SGHVS and CDR2 FQNEAQ. The CDR3 reads CASSLTSGVETQYF. The CDR3 coding sequence is TGTGCCAGCAGCTTAACTAGCGGGGTAGAGACCCAGTACTTC.

Ten or more counts support this clonotype. The chain combines TRBV6-1 with TRBJ1-1; D gene unclear. The germline V and J ends were trimmed by 7 bases and 4 bases, with 10 bases remaining between them. Germline V gene lookup returns CDR1 MNHNS and CDR2 SASEGT. The CDR3 is 12 residues long. DNA of the CDR3: TGTGCCAGCAAAGCCTGGGGCACTGAAGCTTTCTTT. Its protein product is CASKAWGTEAFF.

This clonotype occurred a few times. V and J are TRBV4-1 and TRBJ2-1; TRBD1 aligns across 7 bases. CDR1 is MGHRA, CDR2 YSYEKL, per germline. Germline trimming cut 0 bases from V and 8 bases from J; bases unmatched to any gene: 4. This CDR3 region has 14 residues. The chain's CDR3 is CASSQETGMDEQFF. In DNA, the CDR3 is TGCGCCAGCAGCCAAGAGACAGGGATGGATGAGCAGTTCTTC.

This sequence joins TRBV7-9 and TRBJ2-4; no definite D call. The CDR3 spans 16 residues. The V end was cut by 4 bases, the J end by 0 bases, with 13 bases between. Per germline, CDR1 SEHNR and CDR2 FQNEAQ (reference sequence). The CDR3 nucleotides are TGTGCCAGCAGCTCCTCGATGGGTCTAGCCAAAAACATTCAGTACTTC. It codes for CASSSSMGLAKNIQYF.

This clonotype was detected a few times. The V call is TRBV7-2, the J call TRBJ2-7, with 7 bases fitting TRBD2. The germline V gene has CDR1 SGHTA and CDR2 FQGNSA. There are 15 residues in the CDR3. The trim removed 4 bases at V and 0 bases at J, leaving 6 bases unmatched. The CDR3 reads CASSWDYSSSYEQYF. DNA of the CDR3: TGTGCCAGCAGCTGGGACTATTCGAGCTCCTACGAGCAGTACTTC.

This chain uses TRBV5-5 with TRBJ2-7; D is possibly TRBD1 (5 bases). The CDR3 extends over 18 amino acids. In germline, CDR1 is SGHKS, CDR2 YYEKEE (reference sequence). V lost 0 bases and J 0 bases, leaving 19 bases between the germline ends. CDR3 DNA sequence: TGTGCCAGCAGCTTGGTGGGCTTACAGGACCACTTCTCCTACGAGCAGTACTTC. The encoded protein is CASSLVGLQDHFSYEQYF.

The chain joins TRBV7-2 to TRBJ2-1; 10 bases are shared with TRBD2. V lost 7 bases and J lost 6; bases outside the gene matches: 9. This CDR3 has 15 amino acids. Germline-derived CDR1 and CDR2 are SGHTA and FQGNSA. The CDR3 here is CASITPGLAFNEQFF. The CDR3 coding sequence is TGTGCCAGCATAACACCGGGACTAGCGTTCAATGAGCAGTTCTTC.

V usage is TRBV20-1 and J usage is TRBJ2-3; maybe TRBD1 (7 bases). Germline-derived CDR1 and CDR2 are DFQATT and SNEGSKA (reference sequence). V lost 3 bases, J lost 4 bases, and 17 bases lay in between. This CDR3 contains 15 residues. The CDR3: CSASGGTVRADTQYF. DNA of the CDR3: TGCAGTGCTAGTGGCGGGACAGTCCGAGCAGATACGCAGTATTTT.

Only a few counts were recorded for this clonotype. The chain is built from TRBV7-8 and TRBJ1-2; no reliable D call. CDR3 size: 13 residues. Trimming took off 1 base at V and 7 bases at J, with 10 bases between the two ends. Germline assignment: CDR1 SGHVS and CDR2 FQNEAQ. The chain's CDR3 is CASSLGAAGGYTF. In DNA form, the CDR3 reads TGTGCCAGCAGCTTAGGGGCCGCGGGTGGCTACACCTTC.

V usage is TRBV7-8 and J usage is TRBJ2-7; tentative D call: TRBD1 (6 bases). Germline CDR1 is SGHVS and CDR2 is FQNEAQ. Trimming stripped 4 bases from V and 3 bases from J, with 22 bases between. The CDR3 runs 17 residues. The CDR3, as DNA: TGTGCCAGCAGCTCCCGGGCGAGGACAGACCCCTACTACGAGCAGTACTTC. Its protein is CASSSRARTDPYYEQYF.

The chain joins TRBV4-1 to TRBJ2-1; 11 bases line up with TRBD2. Trimming removed 1 base from V and 7 bases from J; junction bases left unmatched: 0. The CDR3 runs to 14 residues. Germline V gene sequence: CDR1 MGHRA, CDR2 YSYEKL. CDR3 DNA sequence: TGCGCCAGCAGCCAAGCTAGCGGGAGGAATGAGCAGTTCTTC. This sequence encodes CASSQASGRNEQFF.

The rearrangement joins TRBV15 to TRBJ2-1, with D possibly matching TRBD2 (6 bases). The V gene lost 5 bases and the J gene lost 7 bases, with 15 bases spanning the gap. Germline V gene lookup returns CDR1 LNHNV and CDR2 YYDKDF (reference sequence). The CDR3 totals 14 residues. The CDR3, as DNA: TGTGCCACCAGCGGAGGGTCATCTGGTAATGAGCAGTTCTTC. Translating it yields CATSGGSSGNEQFF.

Ten or more counts support this clonotype. The chain is built from TRBV7-2 and TRBJ1-1, with D perhaps matching TRBD1 (6 bases). The germline gives CDR1 SGHTA, CDR2 FQGNSA. The CDR3 contains 14 residues. The V end was cut by 3 bases, the J end by 1 base, with 9 bases between. For the CDR3, the DNA is TGTGCCAGCAGCTTTGGCAGGGGGAACACTGAAGCTTTCTTT. Amino acids: CASSFGRGNTEAFF.

This clonotype was seen a handful of times. The V gene is TRBV6-5, the J gene TRBJ2-1; TRBD2 matches 10 bases. Germline CDR1 is MNHEY and CDR2 is SVGAGI. The CDR3 covers 16 residues. The V and J ends lost 0 bases and 6 bases, in that order; junction bases with no gene match: 5. The CDR3 DNA reads TGTGCCAGCAGTTACTCGAAGGTAGCGGGGGGCAATGAGCAGTTCTTC. This sequence encodes CASSYSKVAGGNEQFF.

The chain combines TRBV7-8 with TRBJ2-1; maybe TRBD2 (6 bases). Trimming took 4 bases from V and 8 from J, leaving 9 bases between them. CDR3 length: 12 residues. CDR1 SGHVS and CDR2 FQNEAQ come from the germline V gene. The CDR3 protein is CASSSRRDEQFF. The CDR3 DNA follows: TGTGCCAGCAGCTCAAGGAGGGATGAGCAGTTCTTC.

This clonotype has more than one count but fewer than ten. This chain joins TRBV7-8 and TRBJ2-2; perhaps TRBD2 as D (6 bases). V gave up 5 bases and J gave up 9 bases, with 16 bases separating them. Germline values: CDR1 SGHVS, CDR2 FQNEAQ. CDR3 size: 14 residues. The CDR3, as DNA: TGTGCCAGCAGCCCGGGGGTAACCGCCCGGGAGCTGTTTTTT. Translating gives CASSPGVTARELFF.

The chain uses TRBV7-8 and TRBJ2-1; maybe TRBD2 (5 bases). CDR1 is SGHVS, CDR2 FQNEAQ, per germline. The CDR3 has 13 amino acids. The V gene lost 3 bases and the J gene lost 7 bases, with 10 bases spanning the gap. CDR3 in DNA: TGTGCCAGCAGCTTTAGACTACAGAATGAGCAGTTCTTC. This codes for CASSFRLQNEQFF.

This clonotype turned up a few times. The chain employs TRBV6-5 and TRBJ1-1; 8 bases map to TRBD1. Trimming at V came to 4 bases and at J to 1 base, leaving 8 bases not matched to a gene. The CDR3 length is 16 residues. Per the germline V gene, CDR1 is MNHEY and CDR2 is SVGAGI. CDR3 amino acids: CASSFTPGTGNTEAFF. CDR3 bases: TGTGCCAGCAGTTTCACGCCCGGGACAGGGAACACTGAAGCTTTCTTT.

The rearrangement links TRBV27 to TRBJ2-1, with D possibly matching TRBD2 (5 bases). CDR1 MNHEY and CDR2 SMNVEV come from the germline V gene (reference sequence). The CDR3 extends over 12 amino acids. V lost 3 bases and J 10 bases, leaving 10 bases between the germline ends. The CDR3 DNA sequence: TGTGCCAGCAGTTTTGAGGGAAGGGAGCAGTTCTTC. As protein: CASSFEGREQFF.

This clonotype was observed a few times. The chain combines TRBV20-1 with TRBJ1-3; D possibly corresponds to TRBD1 (5 bases). Germline loops: CDR1 DFQATT, CDR2 SNEGSKA (reference sequence). V lost 1 base and J lost 8, with 15 bases in between. CDR3 length: 14 residues. The CDR3 DNA is TGCAGTGCTAGAGGGGGCAGGGAGATGGACACCATATATTTT. Its translation: CSARGGREMDTIYF.

This clonotype has more than one count but fewer than ten. The chain employs TRBV7-2 and TRBJ2-1; the D gene is possibly TRBD2 (5 bases). Trimming cost V 4 bases and J 7 bases, with 20 bases left between them. The CDR3 spans 16 residues. From germline, CDR1 is SGHTA and CDR2 FQGNSA. The CDR3 bases are TGTGCCAGCAGCTCACTTGTGTGGGAGAGGTATAATGAGCAGTTCTTC. Encoded protein: CASSSLVWERYNEQFF.